One T cell receptor beta chain is described in this entry. J lost 4 bases, V lost 6 bases, and 8 bases had no gene match. The CDR3 length is 15 residues. Germline V lookup: CDR1 ENHRY, CDR2 SYGVKD. The source of the sample is a study of blood T cell repertoires in COVID-19. As for the study in general: Some COVID-19 samples were acute and others convalescent; all came from the United States, Italy and Spain. PBMCs, B-cell-depleted T cells, or T cells were the source of the cDNA or gDNA that made up the material.

Authors' data handling: Quantification of nucleated cells was approximated via reference gene primer amplification. Assay used: immunoSEQ multiplex PCR; TCRdb lists only in-frame clones, some missing. Clonal size and the V and J genes are those of that table, whereas D and trimming came from the DNA. The table records over 60,000 clones, over 65% of them present only once. J is TRBJ1-4 and V is TRBV10-3; 7 positions agree with TRBD1. The origin of this receptor is a human donor in a cohort sampled during active COVID-19. Material for sequencing was peripheral blood. The CDR3 here is CAISPDRRINEKLFF. In DNA, the CDR3 is TGTGCCATCAGCCCGGACAGGCGAATTAATGAAAAACTGTTTTTT.